This TCR beta chain is from a study of response to subunit inactivated influenza vaccine. The CDR3 is 15 amino acids. Germline assignment: CDR1 GTSNPN and CDR2 SVGIG (reference sequence). The V gene end was trimmed by 4 bases and the J gene end by 2 bases; junction bases not matched to a gene: 10. TCRdb passed the RT-PCR reads through MiXCR, listing each CDR3 protein once. Of roughly 620,000 distinct CDR3 sequences listed, approximately 10% are singletons. This clonotype was counted a few times. These data also formed part of another study, on T cells expressing NK-cell markers. That work states: Making the TCR beta cDNA relied on 5'RACE template switching with UMIs. Sorted CD3+CD56+NKG2C+, CD3+CD56+NKG2C- and CD3+CD56-NKG2C+ T cells supplied TCR beta repertoires. Most of the eight sequenced donors were classified as HCMV-seropositive, and one was classified as seronegative. The share of CD8+ T cells held by dominant NKG2C+ clonotypes was roughly 1.0-8% in several donors.

The source of this sequence is a man in his fifties who received an inactivated influenza vaccine. The rearrangement links TRBV30 to TRBJ2-7; 8 bases map to TRBD2. The sequencing here drew on PBMCs from blood, taken on the day of vaccination. The CDR3 sequence: CAWTQGLAGPYEQYF. CDR3 DNA: TGTGCCTGGACCCAAGGACTAGCAGGACCCTACGAGCAGTACTTC.